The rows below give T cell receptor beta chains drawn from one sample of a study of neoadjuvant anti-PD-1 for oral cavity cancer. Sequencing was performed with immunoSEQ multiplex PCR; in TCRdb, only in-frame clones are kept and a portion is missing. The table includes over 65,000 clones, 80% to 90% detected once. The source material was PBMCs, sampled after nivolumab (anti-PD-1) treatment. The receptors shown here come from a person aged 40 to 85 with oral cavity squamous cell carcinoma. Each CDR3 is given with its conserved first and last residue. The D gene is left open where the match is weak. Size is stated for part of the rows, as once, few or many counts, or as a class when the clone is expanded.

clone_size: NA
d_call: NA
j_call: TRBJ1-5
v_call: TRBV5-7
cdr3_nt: TGTGCCAGCCCACCTCGTCGGACGGGCAATCAGCCCCAGCATTTT
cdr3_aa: CASPPRRTGNQPQHF

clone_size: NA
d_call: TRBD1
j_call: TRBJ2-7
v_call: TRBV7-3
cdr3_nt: TGTGCCAGCAGCCCCACGGGACAGTTGTACGAGCAGTACTTC
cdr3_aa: CASSPTGQLYEQYF

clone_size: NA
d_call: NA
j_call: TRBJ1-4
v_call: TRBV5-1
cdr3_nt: TGCGCCAGCAGCTTGGGCCAGGGTAATGAAAAACTGTTTTTT
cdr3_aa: CASSLGQGNEKLFF

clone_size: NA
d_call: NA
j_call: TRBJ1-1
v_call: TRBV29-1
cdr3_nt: TGCAGCGTTCCCTGGGGGACTGAAGCTTTCTTT
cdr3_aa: CSVPWGTEAFF

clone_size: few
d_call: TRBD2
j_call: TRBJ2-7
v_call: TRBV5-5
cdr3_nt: TGTGCCAGCAGCTGGACTAGCGGGTCAACCGAGCAGTACTTC
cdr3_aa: CASSWTSGSTEQYF

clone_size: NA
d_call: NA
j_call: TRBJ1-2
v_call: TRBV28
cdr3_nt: TGTGCCAGCAGTTTTGGGGTTAACTATGGCTACACCTTC
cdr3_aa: CASSFGVNYGYTF

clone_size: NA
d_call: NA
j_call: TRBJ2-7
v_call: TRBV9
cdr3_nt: TGTGCCAGCAGCGTAGGGTCTCTCTACGAGCAGTACTTC
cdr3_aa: CASSVGSLYEQYF

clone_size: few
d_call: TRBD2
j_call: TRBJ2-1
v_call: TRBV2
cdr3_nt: TGTGCCAGCAGTGTTAGCGGGGCCAGCTCCTACAATGAGCAGTTCTTC
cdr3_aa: CASSVSGASSYNEQFF

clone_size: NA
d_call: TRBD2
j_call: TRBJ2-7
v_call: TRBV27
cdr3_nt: TGTGCCAGCAGCCCCAGGACTAGCGGGAGGGCAAGGGAGCAGTACTTC
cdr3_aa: CASSPRTSGRAREQYF

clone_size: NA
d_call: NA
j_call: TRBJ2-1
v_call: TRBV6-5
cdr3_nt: TGTGCCAGCAGTGTGCACCACAGTGATGAGCAGTTCTTC
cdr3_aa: CASSVHHSDEQFF

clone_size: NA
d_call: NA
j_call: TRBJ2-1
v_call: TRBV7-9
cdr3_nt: TGTGCCAGCAGCTCGCAAGACGGCACCAAGTACAATGAGCAGTTCTTC
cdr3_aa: CASSSQDGTKYNEQFF

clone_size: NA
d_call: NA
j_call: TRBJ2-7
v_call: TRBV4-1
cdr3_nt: TGCGCCAGCAGCCAACTCGAGCGGGCCTACGAGCAGTACTTC
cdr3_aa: CASSQLERAYEQYF

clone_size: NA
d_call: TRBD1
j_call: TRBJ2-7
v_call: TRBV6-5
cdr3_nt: TGTGCCAGCGGGACAGGGGGAGGCGAGCAGTACTTC
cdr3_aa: CASGTGGGEQYF

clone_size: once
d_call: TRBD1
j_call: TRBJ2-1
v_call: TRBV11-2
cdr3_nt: TGTGCCAGCAGCTTAGTACCCGGACAGGGGTTATACAATGAGCAGTTCTTC
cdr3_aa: CASSLVPGQGLYNEQFF

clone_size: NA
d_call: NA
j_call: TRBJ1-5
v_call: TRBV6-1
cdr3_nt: TGTGCCAGCAGTGCAAAGGGGTTTGGAACTCAGCCCCAGCATTTT
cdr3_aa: CASSAKGFGTQPQHF

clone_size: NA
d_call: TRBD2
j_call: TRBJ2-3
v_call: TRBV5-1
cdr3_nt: TGCGCCAGCAGCTTGGTCCCCATCGGGCGCGGGAGTGGTACAGATACGCAGTATTTT
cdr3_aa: CASSLVPIGRGSGTDTQYF

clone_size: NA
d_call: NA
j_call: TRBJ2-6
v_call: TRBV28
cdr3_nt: TGTGCCAGCAGTAATACAGCCGGGGCCAACGTCCTGACTTTC
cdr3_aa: CASSNTAGANVLTF

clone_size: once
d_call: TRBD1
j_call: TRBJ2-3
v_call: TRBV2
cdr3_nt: TGTGCCAGCGACAGGGACGGAAATACGCAGTATTTT
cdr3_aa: CASDRDGNTQYF

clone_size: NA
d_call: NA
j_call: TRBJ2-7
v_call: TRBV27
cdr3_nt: TGTGCCAGCAGTTTATTGGGCTACGAGCAGTACTTC
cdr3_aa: CASSLLGYEQYF

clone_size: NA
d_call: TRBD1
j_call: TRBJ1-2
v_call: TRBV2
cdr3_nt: TGTGCCAGCAGTGAGGGACAGAACTATGGCTACACCTTC
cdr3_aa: CASSEGQNYGYTF

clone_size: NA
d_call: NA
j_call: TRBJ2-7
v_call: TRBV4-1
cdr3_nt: TGCGCCAGCAGCCAAGAAGGCGGTAACCTCTACGAGCAGTACTTC
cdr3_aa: CASSQEGGNLYEQYF

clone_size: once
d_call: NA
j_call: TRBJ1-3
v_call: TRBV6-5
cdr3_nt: TGTGCCAGCAGGGACCCACCTGGAAACACCATATATTTT
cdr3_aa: CASRDPPGNTIYF

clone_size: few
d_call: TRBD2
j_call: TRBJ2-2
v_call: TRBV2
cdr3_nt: TGTGCCAGCAGTGAAGGAATCGGGAGGGCCTACACCGGGGAGCTGTTTTTT
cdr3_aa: CASSEGIGRAYTGELFF

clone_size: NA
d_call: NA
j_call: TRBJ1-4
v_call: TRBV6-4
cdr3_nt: TGTGCCAGCCTCTCGGAGGGGCGGGAAAAACTGTTTTTT
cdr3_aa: CASLSEGREKLFF

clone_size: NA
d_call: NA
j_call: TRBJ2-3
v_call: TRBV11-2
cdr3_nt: TGTGCCAGCAGCCCCTTCTTTGGTAGCGGTAGCACAGATACGCAGTATTTT
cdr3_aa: CASSPFFGSGSTDTQYF

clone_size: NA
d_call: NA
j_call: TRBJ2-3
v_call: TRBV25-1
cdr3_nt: TGTGCCAGCAGTGAATTCGGGGGCCGGGGGGCCACAGATACGCAGTATTTT
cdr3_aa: CASSEFGGRGATDTQYF

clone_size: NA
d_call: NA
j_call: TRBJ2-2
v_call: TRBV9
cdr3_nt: TGTGCCAGCAGCGTAGGGACTACCAGGGGGGAGCTGTTTTTT
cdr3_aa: CASSVGTTRGELFF

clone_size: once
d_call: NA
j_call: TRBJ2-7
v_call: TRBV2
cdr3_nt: TGTGCCAGCCGGGGACAACCCTACGAGCAGTACTTC
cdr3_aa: CASRGQPYEQYF

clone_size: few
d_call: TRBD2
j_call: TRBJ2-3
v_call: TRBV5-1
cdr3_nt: TGCGCCAGCAACGACAGACTAGCGGGCAGTACGCAGTATTTT
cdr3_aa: CASNDRLAGSTQYF

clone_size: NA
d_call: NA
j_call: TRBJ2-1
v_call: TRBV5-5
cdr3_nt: TGTGCCAGCAGTCGTCCCTGGGGTTTCGATGAGCAGTTCTTC
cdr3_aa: CASSRPWGFDEQFF

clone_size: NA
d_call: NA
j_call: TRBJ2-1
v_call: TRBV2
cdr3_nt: TGTGCCAGCAGGCGGTTGAGCTCCTACAATGAGCAGTTCTTC
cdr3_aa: CASRRLSSYNEQFF

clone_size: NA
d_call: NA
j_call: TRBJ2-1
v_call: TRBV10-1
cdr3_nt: TGCGCCAGCAGTTCCGGGGGCTCTATGGCTGAGCAGTTCTTC
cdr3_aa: CASSSGGSMAEQFF

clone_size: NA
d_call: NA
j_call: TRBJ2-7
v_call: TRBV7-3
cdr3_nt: TGTGCCAGCAGCCCATACTACGAGCAGTACTTC
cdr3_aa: CASSPYYEQYF

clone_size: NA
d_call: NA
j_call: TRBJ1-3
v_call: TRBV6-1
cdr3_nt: TGTGCCAGCAGTTTGAACACCATATATTTT
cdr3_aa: CASSLNTIYF

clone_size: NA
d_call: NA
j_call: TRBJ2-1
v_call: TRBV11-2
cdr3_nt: TGTGCCAGCACCCTGGGGAGTTGGGGGGGCCTCAATGAGCAGTTCTTC
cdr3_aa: CASTLGSWGGLNEQFF

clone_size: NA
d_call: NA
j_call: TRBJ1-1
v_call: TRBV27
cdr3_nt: TGTGCCAGCAGTTTCCAGGGGAGCACTGAAGCTTTCTTT
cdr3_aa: CASSFQGSTEAFF

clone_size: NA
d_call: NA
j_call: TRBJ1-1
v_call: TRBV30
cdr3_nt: TGTGCCTGGAGTGTATTAGGGGGCACTGAAGCTTTCTTT
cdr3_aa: CAWSVLGGTEAFF

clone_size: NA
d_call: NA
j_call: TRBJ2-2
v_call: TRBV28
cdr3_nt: TGTGCCAGCAGTCCGTTGACACGGATCGCCGGGGAGCTGTTTTTT
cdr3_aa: CASSPLTRIAGELFF

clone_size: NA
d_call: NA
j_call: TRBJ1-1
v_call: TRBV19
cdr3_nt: TGTGCCAGTACTCCCACGGGCCTCGGCTATAAGAACACTGAAGCTTTCTTT
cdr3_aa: CASTPTGLGYKNTEAFF

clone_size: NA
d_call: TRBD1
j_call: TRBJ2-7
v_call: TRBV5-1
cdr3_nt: TGCGCCAGCAGCTCAGGACAGGGGGCGTACGAGCAGTACTTC
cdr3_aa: CASSSGQGAYEQYF

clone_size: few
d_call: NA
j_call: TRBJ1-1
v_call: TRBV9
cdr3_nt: TGTGCCAGCAGCCCTGGGCACACTGAAGCTTTCTTT
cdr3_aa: CASSPGHTEAFF

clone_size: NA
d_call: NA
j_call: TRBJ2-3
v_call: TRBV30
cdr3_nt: TGTGCCTGGACAGCCTTAGGGGATACGCAGTATTTT
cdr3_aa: CAWTALGDTQYF

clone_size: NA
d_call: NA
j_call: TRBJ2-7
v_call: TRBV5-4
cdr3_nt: TGTGCCAGCAGCTTGGGGAGCCACTACGAGCAGTACTTC
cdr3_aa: CASSLGSHYEQYF

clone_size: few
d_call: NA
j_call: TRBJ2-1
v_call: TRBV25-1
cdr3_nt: TGTGCCAGCAGTGCCCTTAGCGAGCAGTTCTTC
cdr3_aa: CASSALSEQFF

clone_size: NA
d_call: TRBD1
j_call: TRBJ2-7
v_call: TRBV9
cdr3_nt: TGTGCCAGCAGCGTAGACGGGGACAGGGGGGACGAGCAGTACTTC
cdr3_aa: CASSVDGDRGDEQYF

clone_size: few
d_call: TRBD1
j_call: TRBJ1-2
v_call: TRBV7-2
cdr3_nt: TGTGCCAGCAGCCAGACACAGGGGGCGCAGGGCTACACCTTC
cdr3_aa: CASSQTQGAQGYTF

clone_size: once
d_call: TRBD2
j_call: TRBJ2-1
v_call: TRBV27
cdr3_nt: TGTGCCAGCAGCAGCGGGAGGGGGATAAATGAGCAGTTCTTC
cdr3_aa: CASSSGRGINEQFF

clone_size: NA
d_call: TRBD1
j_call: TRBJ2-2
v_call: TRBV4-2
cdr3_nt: TGTGCCAGCAGCTCAGGGGCCGACAGGGCCCCTTACACCGGGGAGCTGTTTTTT
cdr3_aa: CASSSGADRAPYTGELFF

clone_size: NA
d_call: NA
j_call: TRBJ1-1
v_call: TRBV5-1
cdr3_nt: TGCGCCAGCAGCTTCATCGATTTGGACACTGAAGCTTTCTTT
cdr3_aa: CASSFIDLDTEAFF

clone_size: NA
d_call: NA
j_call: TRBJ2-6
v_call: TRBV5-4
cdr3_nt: TGTGCCAGCAGCTTGGGGGGCAGGGCCCCTGGGGCCAACGTCCTGACTTTC
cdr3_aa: CASSLGGRAPGANVLTF

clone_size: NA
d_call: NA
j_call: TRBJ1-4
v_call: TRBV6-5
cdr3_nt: TGTGCCAGCAGGCTAATGACGGCCCTCGTAACGGAACTGTTTTTT
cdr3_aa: CASRLMTALVTELFF

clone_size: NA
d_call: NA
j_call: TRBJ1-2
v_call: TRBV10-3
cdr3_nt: TGTGCCATTCAGGCGTACTATGGCTACACCTTC
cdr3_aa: CAIQAYYGYTF

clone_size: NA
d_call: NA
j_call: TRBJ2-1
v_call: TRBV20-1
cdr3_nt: TGCAGTGCTATGCAGGACGATGAGCAGTTCTTC
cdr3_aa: CSAMQDDEQFF

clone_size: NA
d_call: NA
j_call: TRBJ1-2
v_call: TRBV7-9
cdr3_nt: TGTGCCAGCAGCTTCGACGGGCTGGGAGTTGGCTACACCTTC
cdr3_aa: CASSFDGLGVGYTF

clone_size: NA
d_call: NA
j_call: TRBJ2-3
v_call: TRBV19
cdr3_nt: TGTGCCAGTAGTATAGTTTCCCCGGGGGATACGCAGTATTTT
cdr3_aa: CASSIVSPGDTQYF

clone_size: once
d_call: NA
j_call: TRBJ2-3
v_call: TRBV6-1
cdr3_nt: TGTGCCAGCAGTGAATATGGAGATACGCAGTATTTT
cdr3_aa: CASSEYGDTQYF

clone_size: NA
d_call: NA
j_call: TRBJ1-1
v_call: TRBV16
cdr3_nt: TGTGCCAGCAGCAGAAGGCCCCAGGGAGAAGCTTTCTTT
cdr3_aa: CASSRRPQGEAFF

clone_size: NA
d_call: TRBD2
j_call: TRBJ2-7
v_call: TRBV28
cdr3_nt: TGTGCCAGCAGTTTAGAGTACGGACTAGGTAAGCCGCGGTCGACTTACGAGCAGTACTTC
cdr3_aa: CASSLEYGLGKPRSTYEQYF

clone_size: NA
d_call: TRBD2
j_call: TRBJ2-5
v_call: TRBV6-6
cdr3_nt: TGTGCCAGCAGGGGGGACTACGGAGAGACCCAGTACTTC
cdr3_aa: CASRGDYGETQYF